The entry that follows covers one T cell receptor (beta chain) sequence. The antigen remains unidentified. The PCR used 60 Vbeta and 13 Jbeta primers. This table comes from immunoSEQ multiplex PCR, and its TCRdb copy is limited to in-frame clones, with some not included. The table lists fewer than 250,000 clones, around 75% of them singletons. These data come from a study of cytomegalovirus exposure and HLA in healthy donors. Study context: Unique TCRs from HLA-typed donors, around 93 million of them, were held in an early data release. Study results and limitations: Cytomegalovirus association was assigned to more than 150 TCR beta chains. Per published reports, the classifier diagnosed cytomegalovirus status with high specificity and sensitivity.

The TCR sequence derives from a woman aged 25 to 45 in good health and CMV-seropositive. Sequenced: PBMCs.

CDR3 protein: CASSLEVGPSSYEQYF. CDR3 nucleotide sequence: TGTGCCAGCAGCCTGGAAGTAGGCCCTAGCTCCTACGAGCAGTACTTC. The chain recombines TRBV7-6 with TRBJ2-7; D not resolved. The CDR3 sequence is 16 residues long. Trimming left V 5 bases short and J 0 bases short, with 17 bases between. CDR1 SGHVS and CDR2 FNYEAQ come from the germline V gene.